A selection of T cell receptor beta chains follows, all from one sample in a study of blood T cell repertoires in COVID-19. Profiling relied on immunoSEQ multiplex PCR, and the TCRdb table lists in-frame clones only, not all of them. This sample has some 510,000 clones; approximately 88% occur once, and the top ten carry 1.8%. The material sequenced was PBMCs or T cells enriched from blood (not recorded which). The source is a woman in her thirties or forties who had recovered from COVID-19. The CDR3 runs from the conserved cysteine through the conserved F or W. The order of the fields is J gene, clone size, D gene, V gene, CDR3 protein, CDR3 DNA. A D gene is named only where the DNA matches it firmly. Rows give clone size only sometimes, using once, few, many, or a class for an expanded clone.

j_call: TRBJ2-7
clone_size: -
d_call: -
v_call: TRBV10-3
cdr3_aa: CAAATLEQSSYEQYF
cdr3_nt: TGTGCCGCCGCAACACTAGAACAAAGCTCCTACGAGCAGTACTTC

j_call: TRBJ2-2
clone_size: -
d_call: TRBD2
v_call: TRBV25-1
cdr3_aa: CASSEISGRVTGELFF
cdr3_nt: TGTGCCAGCAGTGAAATAAGCGGGAGGGTCACCGGGGAGCTGTTTTTT

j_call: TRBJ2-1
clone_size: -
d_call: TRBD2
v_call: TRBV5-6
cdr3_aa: CASSPMTSGHNEQFF
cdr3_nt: TGTGCCAGCAGCCCGATGACTAGCGGTCACAATGAGCAGTTCTTC

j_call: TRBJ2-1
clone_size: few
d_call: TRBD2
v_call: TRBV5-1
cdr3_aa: CASSFRLAGSSYNEQFF
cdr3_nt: TGCGCCAGCAGCTTTCGACTAGCGGGCTCCTCCTACAATGAGCAGTTCTTC

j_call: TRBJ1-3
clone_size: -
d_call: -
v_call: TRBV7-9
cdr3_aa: CASSFSGSMGNTIYF
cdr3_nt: TGTGCCAGCAGCTTCTCAGGGTCAATGGGAAACACCATATATTTT

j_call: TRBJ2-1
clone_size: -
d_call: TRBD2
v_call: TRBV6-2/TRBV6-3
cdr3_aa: CASSLAGEEYNEQFF
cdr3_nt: TGTGCCAGCAGTTTAGCGGGAGAGGAATACAATGAGCAGTTCTTC

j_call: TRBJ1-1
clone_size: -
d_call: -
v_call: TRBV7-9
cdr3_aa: CASSLVEVAEAFF
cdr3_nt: TGTGCCAGCAGCTTAGTCGAGGTCGCGGAAGCTTTCTTT

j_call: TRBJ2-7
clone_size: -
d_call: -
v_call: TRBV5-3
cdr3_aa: CARSLRRTGYEQYF
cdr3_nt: TGTGCCAGAAGCTTGAGACGTACAGGCTACGAGCAGTACTTC

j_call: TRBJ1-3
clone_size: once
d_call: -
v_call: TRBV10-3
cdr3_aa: CAISSSNSSSGNTIYF
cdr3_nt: TGTGCCATCAGTTCCTCAAACTCGAGCTCTGGAAACACCATATATTTT

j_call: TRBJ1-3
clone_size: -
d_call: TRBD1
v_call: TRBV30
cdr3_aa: CAWSPTRTGMISGNTIYF
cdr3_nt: TGTGCCTGGAGTCCCACCCGGACAGGGATGATCTCTGGAAACACCATATATTTT

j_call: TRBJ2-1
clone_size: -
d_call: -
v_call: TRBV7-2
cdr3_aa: CASSLKGSYNEQFF
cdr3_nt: TGTGCCAGCAGCTTAAAGGGGTCCTACAATGAGCAGTTCTTC

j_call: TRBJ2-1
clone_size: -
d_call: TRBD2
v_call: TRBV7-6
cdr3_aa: CASSLYGTSAYNEQFF
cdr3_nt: TGTGCCAGCAGCTTATATGGGACTAGCGCCTACAATGAGCAGTTCTTC

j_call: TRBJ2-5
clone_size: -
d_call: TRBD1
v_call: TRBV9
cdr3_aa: CASSVNWDRQETQYF
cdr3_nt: TGTGCCAGCAGCGTAAATTGGGACAGGCAAGAGACCCAGTACTTC

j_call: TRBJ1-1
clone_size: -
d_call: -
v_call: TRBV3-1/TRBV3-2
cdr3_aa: CASSQVMNTEAFF
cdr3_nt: TGTGCCAGCAGCCAAGTAATGAACACTGAAGCTTTCTTT

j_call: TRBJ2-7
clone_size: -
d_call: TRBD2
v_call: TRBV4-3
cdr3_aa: CASSRASGSYEQYF
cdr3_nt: TGCGCCAGCAGCCGGGCTAGCGGGAGCTACGAGCAGTACTTC

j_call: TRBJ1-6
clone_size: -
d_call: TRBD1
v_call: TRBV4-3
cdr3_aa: CASSQEFDRVGSPLHF
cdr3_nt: TGCGCCAGCAGCCAAGAATTCGACAGGGTTGGGTCACCCCTCCACTTT

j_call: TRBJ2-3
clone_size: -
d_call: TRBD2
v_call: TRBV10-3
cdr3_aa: CAIRSPTSGRGTDTQYF
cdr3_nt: TGTGCCATCAGGAGTCCTACTAGCGGGAGGGGCACAGATACGCAGTATTTT

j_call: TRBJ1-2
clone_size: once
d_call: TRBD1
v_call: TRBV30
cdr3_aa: CAWTSDRAGGYTF
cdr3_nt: TGTGCCTGGACTTCCGACAGGGCGGGCGGCTACACCTTC

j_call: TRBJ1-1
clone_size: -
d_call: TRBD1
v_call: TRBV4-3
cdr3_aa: CASSQSTGVGAFF
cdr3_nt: TGCGCCAGCAGCCAAAGTACAGGGGTTGGAGCTTTCTTT

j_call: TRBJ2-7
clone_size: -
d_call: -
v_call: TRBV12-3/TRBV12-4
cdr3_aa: CASSSSTGEQYF
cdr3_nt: TGTGCCAGCAGTTCATCGACGGGTGAGCAGTACTTC

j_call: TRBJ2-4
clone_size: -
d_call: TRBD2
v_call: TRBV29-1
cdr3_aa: CSTYSGTEVIQYF
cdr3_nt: TGCAGCACCTATAGCGGGACGGAGGTCATTCAGTACTTC

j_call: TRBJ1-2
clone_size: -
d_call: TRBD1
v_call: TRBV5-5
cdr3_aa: CASSWGQGIFGGYTF
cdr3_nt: TGTGCCAGCAGCTGGGGACAGGGAATCTTCGGGGGCTACACCTTC

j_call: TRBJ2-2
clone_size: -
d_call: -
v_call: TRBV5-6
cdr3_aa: CASSYGGSPGELFF
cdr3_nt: TGTGCCAGCAGTTACGGGGGTTCTCCCGGGGAGCTGTTTTTT

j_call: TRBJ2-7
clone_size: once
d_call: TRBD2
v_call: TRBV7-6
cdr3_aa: CASRLTGGASGAYEQYF
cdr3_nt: TGTGCCAGCCGCTTAACCGGGGGGGCTAGCGGGGCCTACGAGCAGTACTTC

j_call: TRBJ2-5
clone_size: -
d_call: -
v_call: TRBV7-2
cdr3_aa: CASSWRYQETQYF
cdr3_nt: TGTGCCAGCAGTTGGAGGTACCAAGAGACCCAGTACTTC

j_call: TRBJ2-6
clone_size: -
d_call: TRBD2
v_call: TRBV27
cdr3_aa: CASNKAGGGANVLTF
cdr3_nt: TGTGCCAGCAACAAAGCGGGGGGAGGGGCCAACGTCCTGACTTTC

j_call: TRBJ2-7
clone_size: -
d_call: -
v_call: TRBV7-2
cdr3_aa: CASSSYLREQYF
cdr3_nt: TGTGCCAGCAGCTCTTATCTACGCGAGCAGTACTTC

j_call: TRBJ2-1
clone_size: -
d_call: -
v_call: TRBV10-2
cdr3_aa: CASSGNPRNEQFF
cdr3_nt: TGCGCCAGCAGTGGCAACCCGCGGAATGAGCAGTTCTTC

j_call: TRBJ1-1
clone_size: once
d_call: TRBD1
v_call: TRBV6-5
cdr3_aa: CASSLQGATEAFF
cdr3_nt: TGTGCCAGCAGTTTACAGGGGGCAACTGAAGCTTTCTTT

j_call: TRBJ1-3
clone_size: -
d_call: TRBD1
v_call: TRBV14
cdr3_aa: CASSNRGRGNTIYF
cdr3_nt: TGTGCCAGCAGCAACAGGGGGCGAGGAAACACCATATATTTT

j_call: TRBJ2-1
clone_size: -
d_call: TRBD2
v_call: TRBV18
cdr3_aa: CARAERGLYNNEQFF
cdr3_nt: TGTGCCAGAGCCGAGCGGGGACTCTACAACAATGAGCAGTTCTTC

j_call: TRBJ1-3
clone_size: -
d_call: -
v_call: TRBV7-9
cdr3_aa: CASIQGGNTIYF
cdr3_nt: TGTGCCAGCATCCAGGGGGGAAACACCATATATTTT

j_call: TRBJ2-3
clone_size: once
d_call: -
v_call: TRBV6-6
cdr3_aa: CASSLNLGADTQYF
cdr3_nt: TGTGCCAGCAGTCTAAACCTCGGGGCAGATACGCAGTATTTT

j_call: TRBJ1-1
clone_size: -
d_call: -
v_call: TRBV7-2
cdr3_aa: CASSLFGENTEAFF
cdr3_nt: TGTGCCAGCAGCTTATTTGGAGAGAACACTGAAGCTTTCTTT

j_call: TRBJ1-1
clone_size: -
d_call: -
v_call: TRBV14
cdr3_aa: CASSRHTNVPQGAFF
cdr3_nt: TGTGCCAGCAGCCGACACACCAATGTCCCCCAGGGAGCTTTCTTT

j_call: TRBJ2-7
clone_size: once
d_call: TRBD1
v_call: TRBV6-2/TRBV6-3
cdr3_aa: CASSNQGAQDEQYF
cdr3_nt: TGTGCCAGCAGTAACCAGGGGGCGCAGGACGAGCAGTACTTC

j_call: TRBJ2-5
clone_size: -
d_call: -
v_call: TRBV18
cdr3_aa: CASSPKGVWETQYF
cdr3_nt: TGTGCCAGCTCACCCAAGGGAGTTTGGGAGACCCAGTACTTC

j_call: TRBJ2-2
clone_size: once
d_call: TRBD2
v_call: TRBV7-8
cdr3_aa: CASSARTTSATGELFF
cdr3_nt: TGTGCCAGCAGCGCCAGAACGACTAGCGCTACCGGGGAGCTGTTTTTT

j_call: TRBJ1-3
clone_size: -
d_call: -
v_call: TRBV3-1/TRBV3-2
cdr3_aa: CASSQVGQIGNTIYF
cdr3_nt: TGTGCCAGCAGCCAAGTCGGACAGATTGGAAACACCATATATTTT

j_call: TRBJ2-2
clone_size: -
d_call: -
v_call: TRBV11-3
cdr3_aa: CASSLDRTGYTGELFF
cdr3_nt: TGTGCCAGCAGCTTAGATCGCACAGGGTACACCGGGGAGCTGTTTTTT

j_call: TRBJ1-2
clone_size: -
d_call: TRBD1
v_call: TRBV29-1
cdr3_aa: CSVGQGGGYTF
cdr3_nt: TGCAGCGTCGGACAGGGAGGTGGCTACACCTTC

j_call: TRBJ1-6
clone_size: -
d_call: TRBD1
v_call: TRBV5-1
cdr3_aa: CASSPSGTGANRPNSPLHF
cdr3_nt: TGCGCCAGCAGCCCGTCGGGGACAGGGGCGAATAGGCCGAATTCACCCCTCCACTTT

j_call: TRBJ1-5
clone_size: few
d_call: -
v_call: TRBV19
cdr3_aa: CASSIYRYSNQPQHF
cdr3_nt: TGTGCCAGTAGTATCTACAGGTATAGCAATCAGCCCCAGCATTTT

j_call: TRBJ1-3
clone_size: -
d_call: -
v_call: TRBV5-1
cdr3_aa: CASSTDSGRTIYF
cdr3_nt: TGCGCCAGCAGCACCGATTCGGGTCGTACCATATATTTT

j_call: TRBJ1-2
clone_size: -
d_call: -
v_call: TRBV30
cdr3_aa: CAYLGGQLNYGYTF
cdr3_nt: TGTGCCTACCTCGGTGGACAGCTTAACTATGGCTACACCTTC

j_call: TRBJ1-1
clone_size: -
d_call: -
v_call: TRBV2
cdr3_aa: CASSEGSWSTEAFF
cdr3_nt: TGTGCCAGCAGTGAAGGGTCCTGGAGCACTGAAGCTTTCTTT

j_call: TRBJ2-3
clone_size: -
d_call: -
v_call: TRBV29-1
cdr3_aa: CSVRSEASSTDTQYF
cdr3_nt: TGCAGCGTCCGCTCGGAGGCCTCTAGCACAGATACGCAGTATTTT

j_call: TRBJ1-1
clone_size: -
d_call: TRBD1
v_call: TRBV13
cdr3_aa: CASSAETGAADEAFF
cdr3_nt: TGTGCCAGCAGCGCCGAGACAGGGGCGGCCGACGAAGCTTTCTTT

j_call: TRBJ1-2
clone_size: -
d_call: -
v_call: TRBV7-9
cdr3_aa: CASSLVAASPGESF
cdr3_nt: TGTGCCAGCAGCTTAGTCGCCGCAAGTCCAGGGGAAAGCTTC

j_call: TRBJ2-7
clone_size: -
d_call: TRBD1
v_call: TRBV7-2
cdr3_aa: CASSYISPGGGEQYF
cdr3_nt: TGTGCCAGCAGCTATATATCCCCAGGGGGCGGCGAGCAGTACTTC

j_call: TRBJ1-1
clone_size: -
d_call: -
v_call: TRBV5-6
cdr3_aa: CASSLVHSRHIEAFF
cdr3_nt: TGTGCCAGCAGCTTGGTACATTCTCGCCATATTGAAGCTTTCTTT

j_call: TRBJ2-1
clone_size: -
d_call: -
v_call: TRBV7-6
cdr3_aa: CASSLDELVSYNEQFF
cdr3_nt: TGTGCCAGCAGCTTAGATGAGCTAGTCTCCTACAATGAGCAGTTCTTC

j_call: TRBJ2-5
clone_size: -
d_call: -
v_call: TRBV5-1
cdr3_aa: CASSLLPGTKETQYF
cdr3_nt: TGCGCCAGCAGCTTGCTCCCAGGGACAAAAGAGACCCAGTACTTC

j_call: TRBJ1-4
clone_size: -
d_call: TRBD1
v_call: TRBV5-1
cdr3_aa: CASSLAGTVNEKLFF
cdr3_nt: TGCGCCAGCAGCTTGGCCGGGACAGTTAATGAAAAACTGTTTTTT

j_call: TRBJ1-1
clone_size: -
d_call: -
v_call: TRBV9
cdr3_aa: CASSVVGQGYTEAFF
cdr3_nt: TGTGCCAGCAGCGTAGTAGGGCAGGGCTACACTGAAGCTTTCTTT

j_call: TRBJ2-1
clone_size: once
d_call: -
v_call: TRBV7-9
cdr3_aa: CASSLVLLGSIDEQFF
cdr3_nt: TGTGCCAGCAGCTTAGTCTTACTCGGTTCGATTGATGAGCAGTTCTTC

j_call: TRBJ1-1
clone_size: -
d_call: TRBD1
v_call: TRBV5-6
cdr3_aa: CASRLGTANTEAFF
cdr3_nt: TGTGCCAGCAGACTAGGGACAGCGAACACTGAAGCTTTCTTT

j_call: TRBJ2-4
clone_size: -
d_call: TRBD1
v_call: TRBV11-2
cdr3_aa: CASSSLRDRGKNIQYF
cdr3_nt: TGTGCCAGCAGCTCTCTCCGGGACAGGGGCAAAAACATTCAGTACTTC

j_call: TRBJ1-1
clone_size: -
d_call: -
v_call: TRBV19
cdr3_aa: CASSKFRSGGEAFF
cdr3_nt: TGTGCCAGTAGTAAGTTCCGGTCGGGGGGTGAAGCTTTCTTT